Sequencing of this T cell receptor (beta chain) was carried out in a study of cytomegalovirus exposure and HLA in healthy donors. At the level of the study: The study's early data release held about 80 million unique TCRs from HLA-typed donors. Most donors, about 82% of a few hundred genotyped, fell in the Caucasian-associated ancestry cluster. Overall study results and limits: As a later analysis showed, a missense DCLRE1C variant was linked to trimming of TCR beta V- and J-genes. In a later analysis, around 18,000 TCR beta sequences were associated with HLA alleles at 0.05 false discovery rate.

60 Vbeta and 13 Jbeta primers were used in PCR. Here immunoSEQ multiplex PCR was the method, and the copy in TCRdb shows in-frame clones only, minus some. The data show under 250,000 clones, about 81% seen once. The CDR3 totals 13 residues. The V and J ends lost 7 bases and 3 bases, in that order; junction bases with no gene match: 4. Germline CDR1 and CDR2: MNHNY and SVGAGI (reference sequence). As to this clone: Antigen: not known.

The chain combines TRBV6-6 with TRBJ2-3; 7 positions agree with TRBD1. The receptor was derived from an older woman in good health and CMV-seropositive. Sequencing was done on a sample of PBMCs. The CDR3 DNA reads TGTGCCAGCATCCGACAGGGTACAGATACGCAGTATTTT. This gives the protein CASIRQGTDTQYF.